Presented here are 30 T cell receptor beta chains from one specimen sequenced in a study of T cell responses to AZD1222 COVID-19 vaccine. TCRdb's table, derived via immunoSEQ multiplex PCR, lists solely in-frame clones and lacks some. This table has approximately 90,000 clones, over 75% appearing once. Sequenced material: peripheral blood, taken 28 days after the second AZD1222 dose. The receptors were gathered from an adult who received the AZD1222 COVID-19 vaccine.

CDR3 in DNA: TGTGCCAGCAGTTTCGGGCAGGGGTCCTACGAGCAGTACTTC. Its translation: CASSFGQGSYEQYF. The chain couples TRBV6-6 to TRBJ2-7; a possible D gene is TRBD1 (6 bases). Trimming removed 4 bases from V and 1 base from J, with 11 bases in between. The CDR3 spans 14 residues. Germline loops: CDR1 MNHNY, CDR2 SVGAGI (reference sequence).

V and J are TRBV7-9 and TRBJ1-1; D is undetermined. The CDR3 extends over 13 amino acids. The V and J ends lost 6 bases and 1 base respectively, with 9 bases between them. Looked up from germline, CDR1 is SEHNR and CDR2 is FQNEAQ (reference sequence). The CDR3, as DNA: TGTGCCAGCAGTTACGCACAGAACACTGAAGCTTTCTTT. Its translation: CASSYAQNTEAFF.

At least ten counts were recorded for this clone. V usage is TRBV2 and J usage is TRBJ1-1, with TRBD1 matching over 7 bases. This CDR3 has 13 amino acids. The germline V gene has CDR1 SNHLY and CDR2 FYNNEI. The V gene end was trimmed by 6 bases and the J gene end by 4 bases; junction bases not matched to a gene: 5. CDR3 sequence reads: CASSLGTVTEAFF. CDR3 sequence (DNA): TGTGCCAGCAGCCTTGGGACAGTCACTGAAGCTTTCTTT.

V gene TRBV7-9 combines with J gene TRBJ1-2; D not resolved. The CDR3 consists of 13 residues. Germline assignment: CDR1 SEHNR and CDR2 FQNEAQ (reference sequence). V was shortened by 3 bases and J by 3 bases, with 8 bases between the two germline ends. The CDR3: CASSFLGDYGYTF. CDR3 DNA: TGTGCCAGCAGCTTTCTGGGCGACTATGGCTACACCTTC.

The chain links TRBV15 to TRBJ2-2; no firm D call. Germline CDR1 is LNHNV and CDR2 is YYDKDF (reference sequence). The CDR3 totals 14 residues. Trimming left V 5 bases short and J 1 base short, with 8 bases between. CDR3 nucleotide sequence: TGTGCCACCAGCGGTACCGGGAACACCGGGGAGCTGTTTTTT. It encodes CATSGTGNTGELFF. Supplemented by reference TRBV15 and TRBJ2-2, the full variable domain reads DAMVIQNPRYQVTQFGKPVTLSCSQTLNHNVMYWYQQKSSQAPKLLFHYYDKDFNNEADTPDNFQSRRPNTSFCFLDIRSPGLGDTAMYLCATSGTGNTGELFFGEGSRLTVL.

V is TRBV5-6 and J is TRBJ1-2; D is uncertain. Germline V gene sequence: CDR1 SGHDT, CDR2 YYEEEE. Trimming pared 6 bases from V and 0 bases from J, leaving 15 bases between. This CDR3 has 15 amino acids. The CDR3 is CASTSVARSNYGYTF. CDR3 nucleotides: TGTGCCAGCACAAGCGTAGCCAGATCTAACTATGGCTACACCTTC.

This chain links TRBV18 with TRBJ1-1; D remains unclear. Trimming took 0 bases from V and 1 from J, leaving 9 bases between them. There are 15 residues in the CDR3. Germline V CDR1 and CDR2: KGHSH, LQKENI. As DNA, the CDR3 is TGTGCCAGCTCACCACCGGGTCTAGAGAACACTGAAGCTTTCTTT. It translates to CASSPPGLENTEAFF.

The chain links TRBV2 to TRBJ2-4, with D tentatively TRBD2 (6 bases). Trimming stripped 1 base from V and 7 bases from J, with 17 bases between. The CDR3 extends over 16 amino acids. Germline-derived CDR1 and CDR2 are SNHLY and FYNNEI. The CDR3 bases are TGTGCCAGCAGTGAAGAATGGGGGACGGAGGGGAACATTCAGTACTTC. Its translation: CASSEEWGTEGNIQYF.

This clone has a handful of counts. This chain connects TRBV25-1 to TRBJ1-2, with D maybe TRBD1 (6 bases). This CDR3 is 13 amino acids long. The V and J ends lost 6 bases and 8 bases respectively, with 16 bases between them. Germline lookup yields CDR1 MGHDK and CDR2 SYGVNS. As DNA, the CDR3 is TGTGCCAGCAGCGATGGACAGTTCCGAGGCTACACCTTC. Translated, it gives CASSDGQFRGYTF.

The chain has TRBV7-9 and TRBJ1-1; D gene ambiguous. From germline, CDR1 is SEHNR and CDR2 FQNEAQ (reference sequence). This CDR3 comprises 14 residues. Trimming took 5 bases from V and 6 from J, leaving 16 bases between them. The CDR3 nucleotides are TGTGCCAGCAGCCCGGGTTTGGGATTCGCTGAAGCTTTCTTT. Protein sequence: CASSPGLGFAEAFF.

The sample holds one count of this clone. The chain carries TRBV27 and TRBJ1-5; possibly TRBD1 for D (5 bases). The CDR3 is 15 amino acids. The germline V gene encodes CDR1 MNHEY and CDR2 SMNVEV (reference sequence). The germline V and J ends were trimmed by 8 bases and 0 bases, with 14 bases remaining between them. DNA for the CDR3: TGTGCCAGCGGCGGGACGGGGTATAGCAATCAGCCCCAGCATTTT. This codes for CASGGTGYSNQPQHF.

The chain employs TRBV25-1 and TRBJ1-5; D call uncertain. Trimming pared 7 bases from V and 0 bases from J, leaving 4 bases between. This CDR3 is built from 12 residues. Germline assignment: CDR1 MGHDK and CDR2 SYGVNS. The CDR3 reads CASNNSNQPQHF. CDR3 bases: TGTGCCAGCAATAATAGCAATCAGCCCCAGCATTTT.

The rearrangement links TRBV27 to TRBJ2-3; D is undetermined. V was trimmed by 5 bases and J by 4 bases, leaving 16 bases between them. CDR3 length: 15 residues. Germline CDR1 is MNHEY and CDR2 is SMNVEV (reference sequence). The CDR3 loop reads CASSTDFPGSDTQYF. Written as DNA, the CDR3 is TGTGCCAGCAGTACGGATTTCCCAGGTTCAGATACGCAGTATTTT.

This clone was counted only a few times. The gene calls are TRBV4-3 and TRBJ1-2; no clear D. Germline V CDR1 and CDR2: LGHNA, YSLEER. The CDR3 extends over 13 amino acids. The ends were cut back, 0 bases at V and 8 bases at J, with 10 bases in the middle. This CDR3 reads CASSQDVGAGYTF. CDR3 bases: TGCGCCAGCAGCCAAGATGTGGGCGCGGGCTACACCTTC.

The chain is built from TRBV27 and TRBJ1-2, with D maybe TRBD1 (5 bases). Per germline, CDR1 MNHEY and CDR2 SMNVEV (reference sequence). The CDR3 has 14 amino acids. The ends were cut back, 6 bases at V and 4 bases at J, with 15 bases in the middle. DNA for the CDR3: TGTGCCAGCAGGATCCCCGGACACCTCTATGGCTACACCTTC. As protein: CASRIPGHLYGYTF.

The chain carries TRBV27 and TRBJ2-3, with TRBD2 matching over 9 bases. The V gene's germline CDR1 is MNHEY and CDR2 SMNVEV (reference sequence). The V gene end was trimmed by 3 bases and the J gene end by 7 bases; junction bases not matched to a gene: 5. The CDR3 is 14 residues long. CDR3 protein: CASSFSGGAYTQYF. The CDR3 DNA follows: TGTGCCAGCAGTTTTAGCGGGGGAGCGTATACGCAGTATTTT.

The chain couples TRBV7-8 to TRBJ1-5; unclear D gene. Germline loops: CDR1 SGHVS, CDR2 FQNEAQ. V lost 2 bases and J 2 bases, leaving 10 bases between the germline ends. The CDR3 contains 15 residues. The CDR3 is CASSLTEWRNQPQHF. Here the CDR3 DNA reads TGTGCCAGCAGCTTAACGGAGTGGCGCAATCAGCCCCAGCATTTT.

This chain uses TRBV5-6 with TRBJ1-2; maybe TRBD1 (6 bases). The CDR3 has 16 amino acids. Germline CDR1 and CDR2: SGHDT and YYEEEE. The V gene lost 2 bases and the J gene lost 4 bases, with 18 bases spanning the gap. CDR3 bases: TGTGCCAGCAGCTTAGACCAGGGGAATTTTCCCTATGGCTACACCTTC. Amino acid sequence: CASSLDQGNFPYGYTF.

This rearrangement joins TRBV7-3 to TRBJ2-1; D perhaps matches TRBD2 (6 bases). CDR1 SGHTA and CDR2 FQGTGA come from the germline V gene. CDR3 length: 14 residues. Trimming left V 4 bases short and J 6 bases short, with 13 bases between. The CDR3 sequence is CASSSSMRGNEQFF. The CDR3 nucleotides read TGTGCCAGCAGCTCTTCCATGCGGGGCAATGAGCAGTTCTTC.

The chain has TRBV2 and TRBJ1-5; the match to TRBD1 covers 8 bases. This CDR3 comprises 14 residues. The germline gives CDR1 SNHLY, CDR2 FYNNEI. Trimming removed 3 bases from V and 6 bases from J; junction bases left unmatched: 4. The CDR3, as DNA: TGTGCCAGCAGTGAGGCAGGGGGCGGTCAGCCCCAGCATTTT. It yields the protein CASSEAGGGQPQHF. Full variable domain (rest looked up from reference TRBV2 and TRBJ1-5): EPEVTQTPSHQVTQMGQEVILRCVPISNHLYFYWYRQILGQKVEFLVSFYNNEISEKSEIFDDQFSVERPDGSNFTLKIRSTKLEDSAMYFCASSEAGGGQPQHFGDGTRLSIL.

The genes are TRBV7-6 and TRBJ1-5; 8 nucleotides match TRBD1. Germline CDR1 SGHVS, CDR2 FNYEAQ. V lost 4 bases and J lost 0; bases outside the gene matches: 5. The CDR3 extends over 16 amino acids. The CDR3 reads CASSSGQGHSNQPQHF. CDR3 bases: TGTGCCAGCAGCTCCGGACAGGGACATAGCAATCAGCCCCAGCATTTT.

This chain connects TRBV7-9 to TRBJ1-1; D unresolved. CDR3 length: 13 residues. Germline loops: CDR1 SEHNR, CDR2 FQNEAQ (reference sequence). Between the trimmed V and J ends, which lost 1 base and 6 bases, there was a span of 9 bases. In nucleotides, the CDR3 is TGTGCCAGCAGCTTAGTGTTGGTGGCTGAAGCTTTCTTT. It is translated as CASSLVLVAEAFF.

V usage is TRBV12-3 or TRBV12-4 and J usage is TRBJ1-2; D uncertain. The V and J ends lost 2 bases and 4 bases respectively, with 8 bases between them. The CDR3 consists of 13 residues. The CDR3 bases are TGTGCCAGCAGTTTAACGCAATCCTATGGCTACACCTTC. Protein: CASSLTQSYGYTF.

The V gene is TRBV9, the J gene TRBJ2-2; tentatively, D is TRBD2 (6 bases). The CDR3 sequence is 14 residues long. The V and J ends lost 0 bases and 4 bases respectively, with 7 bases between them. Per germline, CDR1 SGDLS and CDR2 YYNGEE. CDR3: CASSVDGGTGELFF. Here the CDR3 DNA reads TGTGCCAGCAGCGTAGACGGGGGCACCGGGGAGCTGTTTTTT.

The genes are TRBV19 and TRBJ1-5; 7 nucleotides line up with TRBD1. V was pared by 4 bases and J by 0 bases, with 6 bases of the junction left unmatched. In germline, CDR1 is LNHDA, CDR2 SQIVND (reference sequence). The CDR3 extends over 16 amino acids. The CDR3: CASSSTGVHSNQPQHF. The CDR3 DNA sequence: TGTGCCAGTAGTAGTACAGGGGTTCATAGCAATCAGCCCCAGCATTTT.

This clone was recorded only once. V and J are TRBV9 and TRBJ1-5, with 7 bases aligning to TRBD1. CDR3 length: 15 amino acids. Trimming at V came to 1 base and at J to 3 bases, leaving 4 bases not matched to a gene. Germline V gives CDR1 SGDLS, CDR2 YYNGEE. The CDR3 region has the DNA TGTGCCAGCAGCGTATGGGACAGTCCCAATCAGCCCCAGCATTTT. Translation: CASSVWDSPNQPQHF.

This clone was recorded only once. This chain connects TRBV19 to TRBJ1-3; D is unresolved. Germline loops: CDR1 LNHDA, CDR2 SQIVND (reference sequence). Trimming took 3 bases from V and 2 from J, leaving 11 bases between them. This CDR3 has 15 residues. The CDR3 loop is CASSMDPSPGNTIYF. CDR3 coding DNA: TGTGCCAGTAGTATGGACCCCAGTCCTGGAAACACCATATATTTT.

CDR3 loop: CASSGGPINEKLFF. CDR3 in DNA: TGTGCCAGCAGCGGGGGACCGATTAATGAAAAACTGTTTTTT. This chain connects TRBV9 to TRBJ1-4; maybe TRBD1 (5 bases). The CDR3 spans 14 residues. Trimming cost V 3 bases and J 4 bases, with 10 bases left between them. Germline CDR1 SGDLS, CDR2 YYNGEE. The entire variable domain, with the rest obtained from reference TRBV9 and TRBJ1-4, is as follows: DSGVTQTPKHLITATGQRVTLRCSPRSGDLSVYWYQQSLDQGLQFLIQYYNGEERAKGNILERFSAQQFPDLHSELNLSSLELGDSALYFCASSGGPINEKLFFGSGTQLSVL.

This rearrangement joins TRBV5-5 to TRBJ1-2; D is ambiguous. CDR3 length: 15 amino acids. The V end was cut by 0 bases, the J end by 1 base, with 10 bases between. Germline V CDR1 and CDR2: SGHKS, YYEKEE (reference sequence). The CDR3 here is CASSLALAYNYGYTF. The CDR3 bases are TGTGCCAGCAGCTTGGCCTTGGCTTATAACTATGGCTACACCTTC.

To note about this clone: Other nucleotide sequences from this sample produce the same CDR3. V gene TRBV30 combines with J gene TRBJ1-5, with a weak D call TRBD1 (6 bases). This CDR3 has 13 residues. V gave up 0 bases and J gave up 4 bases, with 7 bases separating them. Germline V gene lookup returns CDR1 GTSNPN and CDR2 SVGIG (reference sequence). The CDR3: CAWSVQGNQPQHF. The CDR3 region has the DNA TGTGCCTGGAGTGTACAGGGTAATCAGCCCCAGCATTTT.